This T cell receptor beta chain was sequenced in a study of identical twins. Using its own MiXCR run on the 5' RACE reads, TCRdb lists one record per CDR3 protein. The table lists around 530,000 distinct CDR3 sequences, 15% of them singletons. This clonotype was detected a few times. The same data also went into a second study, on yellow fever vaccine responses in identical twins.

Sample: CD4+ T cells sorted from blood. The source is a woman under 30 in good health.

Here the CDR3 DNA reads TGTGCCGCGAAGAAAGCCCAAGAGACCCAGTACTTC. The encoded protein is CAAKKAQETQYF. This rearrangement joins TRBV6-2 or TRBV6-3 to TRBJ2-5, with D hard to call. Per germline, CDR1 MNHEY and CDR2 SVGEGT. The CDR3 covers 12 residues. Trimming pared 11 bases from V and 1 base from J, leaving 11 bases between.